The following is a TCR beta chain sequence with its context. Its specific antigen is unknown. Base quality data are lacking; no much larger clone is found one base away. The entry originates in a study of blood T cell repertoires in COVID-19 (dated by TCRdb to 2020 to 2021). About the investigation overall: Collaborator samples came from the United States, Italy and Spain and covered acute and convalescent phases of COVID-19. Nearly every sample came with metadata listing a de-identified subject ID, COVID-19 status, age in years and sex. Samples came from the ongoing ImmuneRACE study (first 160 participants) plus 1,254 subjects from 6 global collaborators. The material from the prospective study consisted of cDNA or gDNA derived from T cells, B-cell-depleted T cells, or PBMCs. The repertoires were released in a freely available public database intended as a resource for research on the immune response to SARS-CoV-2. Where HLA class I and class II types were available, the types were taken from metadata supplied by the sample provider, not from assay-based typing. Subjects who had been exposed to COVID-19, were actively infected with it, or had recovered from it provided the deeply sampled blood TCRbeta repertoires that made up the dataset.

Collaborating institutions collected whole blood in K2EDTA tubes following their own protocols. For TCRbeta analysis, collaborator samples were shipped as frozen whole blood, as isolated PBMCs, or as DNA extracted from either sample type. Sequences SGHTA (CDR1) and FQGNSA (CDR2) are obtained from the germline V gene. The CDR3 spans 15 residues, from the cysteine through the phenylalanine. Here the CDR3 DNA is all that survives: 45 bases in frame from base 1. V has 4 bases trimmed and J has 4 bases trimmed; junction bases matching no gene number 7. TCRbeta CDR3 regions were amplified from genomic DNA by means of the immunoSEQ Assay, a bias-controlled multiplex PCR. In the original analysis: The number of nucleated cells in each sample was estimated from the amplification of reference gene primers within the assay. To quantify the absolute abundance of each unique TCRbeta CDR3 rearrangement, sequence reads were collapsed and filtered. For each sample, productive Simpson clonality was calculated by taking the square root of Simpson's diversity index across productive rearrangements. TCRdb took this table from immuneACCESS and kept in-frame rearrangements with V and J called. Such tables lack part of the clones; where checked against another copy, unresolved V genes explain under half of the gap, and the rest is unexplained. V, J and clone size derive from that table, while D and trimming were established from the DNA sequence. The sample includes 160,000 or so clones, with 78% observed a single time. The top ten hold 11% to 15% of the sample.

What the research found in general, with its limitations: Clinical and demographic metadata were provided uncurated, with the amount varying by source and participant.

The rearrangement joined TRBV7-2 to TRBJ1-1; 9 nucleotides in the junction match TRBD1. The specimen was peripheral blood. The TCR originated in an elderly woman with acute or convalescent COVID-19. The encoded CDR3 is CASSWGTGRGTEAFF. The DNA sequence is as follows: TGTGCCAGCAGCTGGGGGACAGGGAGAGGCACTGAAGCTTTCTTT.